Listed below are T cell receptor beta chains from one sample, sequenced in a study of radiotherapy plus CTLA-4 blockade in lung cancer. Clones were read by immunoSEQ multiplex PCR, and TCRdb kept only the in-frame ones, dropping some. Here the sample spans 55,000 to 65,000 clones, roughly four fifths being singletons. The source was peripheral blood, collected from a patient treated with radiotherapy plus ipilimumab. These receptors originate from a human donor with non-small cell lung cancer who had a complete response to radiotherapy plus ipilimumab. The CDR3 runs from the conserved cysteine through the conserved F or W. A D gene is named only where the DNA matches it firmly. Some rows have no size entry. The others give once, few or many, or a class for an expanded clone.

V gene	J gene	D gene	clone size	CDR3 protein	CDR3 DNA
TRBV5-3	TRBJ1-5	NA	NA	CARSHGTGSPNSNQPQHF	TGTGCCAGAAGCCATGGCACAGGGTCCCCTAATAGCAATCAGCCCCAGCATTTT
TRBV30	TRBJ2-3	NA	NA	CAWSPGGALGTDTQYF	TGTGCCTGGAGTCCTGGGGGGGCCCTGGGCACAGATACGCAGTATTTT
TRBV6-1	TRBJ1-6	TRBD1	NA	CASRGDSFNSPLHF	TGTGCCAGCAGGGGGGACAGTTTCAATTCACCCCTCCACTTT
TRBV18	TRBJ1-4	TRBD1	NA	CASSRLTGGYTEKLFF	TGTGCCAGCTCACGCCTGACAGGGGGGTATACGGAAAAACTGTTTTTT
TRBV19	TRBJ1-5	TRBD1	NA	CASSVLQGVNQPQHF	TGTGCCAGTAGTGTATTACAGGGGGTCAATCAGCCCCAGCATTTT
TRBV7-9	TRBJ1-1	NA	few	CASRSFRTLEAFF	TGTGCCAGCAGGTCCTTCCGGACACTTGAAGCTTTCTTT
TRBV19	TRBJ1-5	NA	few	CASSSPLEVPRPQHF	TGTGCCAGTAGCTCGCCTCTGGAGGTCCCACGGCCCCAGCATTTT
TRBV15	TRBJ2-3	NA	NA	CASRGSLNSDTQYF	TGTGCCTCGCGGGGCAGTTTAAATTCAGATACGCAGTATTTT
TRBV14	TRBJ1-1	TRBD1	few	CASSQDRGQGKGHTEAFF	TGTGCCAGCAGCCAAGATCGGGGACAGGGGAAGGGCCACACTGAAGCTTTCTTT
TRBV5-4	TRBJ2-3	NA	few	CASSFRSTDTQYF	TGTGCCAGCAGCTTTCGTAGCACAGATACGCAGTATTTT
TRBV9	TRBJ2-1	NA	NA	CASSVSPDRPRSYNEQFF	TGTGCCAGCAGCGTAAGCCCCGACAGGCCCCGCTCCTACAATGAGCAGTTCTTC
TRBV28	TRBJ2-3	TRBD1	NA	CASSSGQAPIPTDTQYF	TGTGCCAGCAGTTCCGGACAGGCCCCTATACCCACAGATACGCAGTATTTT
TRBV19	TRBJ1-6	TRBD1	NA	CASTFTGGFGSPLHF	TGTGCCAGTACGTTTACAGGGGGCTTCGGTTCACCCCTCCACTTT
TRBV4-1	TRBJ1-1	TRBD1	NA	CASSQTLSGTGSPWHTEAFF	TGCGCCAGCAGCCAAACACTCTCCGGGACAGGGTCACCGTGGCACACTGAAGCTTTCTTT
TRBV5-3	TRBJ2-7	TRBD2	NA	CARSLAQTSGRAGYF	TGTGCCAGAAGCTTGGCGCAGACTAGCGGGAGGGCCGGGTACTTC
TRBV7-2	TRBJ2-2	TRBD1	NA	CASSYYRGNTGELFF	TGTGCCAGCAGCTATTACAGGGGGAACACCGGGGAGCTGTTTTTT
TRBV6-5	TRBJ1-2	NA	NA	CASSPTGAGYGYTF	TGTGCCAGCAGCCCGACCGGGGCGGGATATGGCTACACCTTC
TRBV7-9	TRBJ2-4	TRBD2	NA	CASSLVGGGAKNIQYF	TGTGCCAGCAGCTTAGTAGGCGGGGGGGCCAAAAACATTCAGTACTTC
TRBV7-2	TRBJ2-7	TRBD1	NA	CASSLVGTGAYEQYF	TGTGCCAGCAGCTTAGTCGGGACAGGAGCCTACGAGCAGTACTTC
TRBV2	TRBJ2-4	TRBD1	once	CASCQGAANIQYF	TGTGCCAGCTGTCAGGGGGCGGCAAACATTCAGTACTTC
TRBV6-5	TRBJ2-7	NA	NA	CASSTQGYEQYF	TGTGCCAGCAGTACGCAGGGTTACGAGCAGTACTTC
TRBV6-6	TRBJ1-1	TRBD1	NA	CASSLGDRLNTEAFF	TGTGCCAGCAGTTTAGGGGACAGATTGAACACTGAAGCTTTCTTT
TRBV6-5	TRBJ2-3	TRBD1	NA	CASSDRGRTDTQYF	TGTGCCAGCAGTGACAGGGGGCGGACAGATACGCAGTATTTT
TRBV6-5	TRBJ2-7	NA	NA	CASSDSLSYEQYF	TGTGCCAGCAGCGACAGCCTCTCCTACGAGCAGTACTTC
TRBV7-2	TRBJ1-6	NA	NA	CASSLVEGSPLHF	TGTGCCAGCAGCTTAGTGGAGGGTTCACCCCTCCACTTT
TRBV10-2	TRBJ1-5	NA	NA	CASSEPWTVNQPQHF	TGCGCCAGCAGTGAGCCGTGGACAGTCAATCAGCCCCAGCATTTT
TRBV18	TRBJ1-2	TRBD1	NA	CASFTAGGAYGYTF	TGTGCCAGCTTCACCGCAGGGGGCGCATATGGCTACACCTTC
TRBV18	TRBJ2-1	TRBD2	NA	CASSPPRVAGGPSYNEQFF	TGTGCCAGCTCACCACCGAGGGTAGCGGGGGGCCCTTCGTACAATGAGCAGTTCTTC
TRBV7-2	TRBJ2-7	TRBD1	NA	CASSLNRGRYEQYF	TGTGCCAGCAGCCTCAACAGGGGGCGGTACGAGCAGTACTTC
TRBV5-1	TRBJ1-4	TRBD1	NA	CASSYLGQGLEKLFF	TGCGCCAGCAGCTACCTGGGACAGGGCTTAGAAAAACTGTTTTTT
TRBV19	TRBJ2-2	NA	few	CASRADSPTGELFF	TGTGCCAGTAGGGCGGACAGTCCCACCGGGGAGCTGTTTTTT
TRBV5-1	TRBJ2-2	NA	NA	CASRWTVSTGELFF	TGCGCCAGCAGATGGACAGTCTCCACCGGGGAGCTGTTTTTT
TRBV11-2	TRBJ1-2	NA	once	CASSLGGAPGYTF	TGTGCCAGCAGCTTAGGGGGCGCGCCTGGCTACACCTTC
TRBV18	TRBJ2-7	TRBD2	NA	CASSPDSGRDPEQYF	TGTGCCAGCTCACCCGATAGTGGGAGGGACCCCGAGCAGTACTTC
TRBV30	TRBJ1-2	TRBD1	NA	CACNRGRRGYTF	TGTGCCTGTAACAGGGGGCGACGGGGCTACACCTTC
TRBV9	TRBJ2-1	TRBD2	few	CASSATSGSSYNEQFF	TGTGCCAGCAGCGCCACTAGCGGGAGCTCCTACAATGAGCAGTTCTTC
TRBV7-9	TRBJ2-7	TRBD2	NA	CASSLVGAGDYEQYF	TGTGCCAGCAGCTTGGTCGGAGCGGGAGACTACGAGCAGTACTTC
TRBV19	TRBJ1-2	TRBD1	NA	CASSITGQGASYGYTF	TGTGCCAGTAGTATCACGGGACAGGGGGCGTCGTATGGCTACACCTTC
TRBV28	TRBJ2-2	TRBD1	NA	CASSILMTGATQNTGELFF	TGTGCCAGCAGTATCCTCATGACAGGGGCTACTCAGAACACCGGGGAGCTGTTTTTT
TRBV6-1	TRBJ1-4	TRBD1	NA	CASGRDRDEKLFF	TGTGCCAGCGGTAGGGACAGGGATGAAAAACTGTTTTTT